This passage covers 5 T cell receptor beta chains from one sample sequenced in a study of radiotherapy plus CTLA-4 blockade in lung cancer (dated by TCRdb to 2016 to 2018). Libraries were made using the immunoSEQ multiplex PCR assay. TCRdb holds this immuneACCESS table with in-frame rearrangements only. Some clones are missing; in checked studies, unresolved V genes explain under half, and the rest has no known cause. This sample lists around 120,000 clones; 65% to 85% were detected once. Together, the top ten hold approximately 4.7% of the sample. The sample was peripheral blood, taken from a patient treated with radiotherapy plus ipilimumab. These receptors were collected from a human donor with non-small cell lung cancer who had a partial response to radiotherapy plus ipilimumab.

This rearrangement joins TRBV29-1 to TRBJ2-7; 8 bases are a match to TRBD2. Germline loops: CDR1 SQVTM, CDR2 ANQGSEA. V gave up 3 bases and J gave up 7 bases; unmatched junction bases: 8. This CDR3 spans 13 amino acids. The CDR3 DNA follows: TGCAGCGTTGATGTTAGCGGGGCCCGGGAGCAGTACTTC. Encoded protein: CSVDVSGAREQYF.

This clone was observed a handful of times. V is TRBV10-1 and J is TRBJ1-4; 9 bases are a match to TRBD1. The CDR3 contains 17 residues. From germline, CDR1 is WNHNN and CDR2 SYGVQD (reference sequence). V lost 6 bases to trimming and J lost 8 bases; unmatched junction nucleotides: 16. The CDR3: CASRLRDREPSGEKLFF. Here the CDR3 DNA reads TGCGCCAGCAGACTCCGGGACAGGGAGCCTTCGGGGGAAAAACTGTTTTTT.

V usage is TRBV30 and J usage is TRBJ2-1; 9 nucleotides agree with TRBD2. The CDR3 runs 14 residues. V lost 0 bases to trimming and J lost 10 bases; unmatched junction nucleotides: 7. From germline, CDR1 is GTSNPN and CDR2 SVGIG (reference sequence). CDR3 nucleotide sequence: TGTGCCTGGAGTGTACTGCGGGAGGGCTGGGAGCAGTTCTTC. It yields the protein CAWSVLREGWEQFF.

The chain recombines TRBV29-1 with TRBJ2-1; 8 bases fit TRBD2. Trimming cost V 6 bases and J 10 bases; bases outside gene matches: 2. Germline CDR1 reads SQVTM; CDR2 reads ANQGSEA. The CDR3 sequence is 10 residues long. The CDR3: CSVTSVEQFF. The CDR3 region has the DNA TGCAGCGTGACTAGCGTCGAGCAGTTCTTC.

The chain uses TRBV5-4 and TRBJ2-3, with D maybe TRBD2 (5 bases). The CDR3 covers 14 residues. Germline assignment: CDR1 SGHNT and CDR2 YYREEE (reference sequence). Deletions cut 1 base from V and 2 bases from J, with 8 bases between. The CDR3 nucleotides read TGTGCCAGCAGCTTGTTCCGGGACACAGATACGCAGTATTTT. Translated: CASSLFRDTDTQYF.